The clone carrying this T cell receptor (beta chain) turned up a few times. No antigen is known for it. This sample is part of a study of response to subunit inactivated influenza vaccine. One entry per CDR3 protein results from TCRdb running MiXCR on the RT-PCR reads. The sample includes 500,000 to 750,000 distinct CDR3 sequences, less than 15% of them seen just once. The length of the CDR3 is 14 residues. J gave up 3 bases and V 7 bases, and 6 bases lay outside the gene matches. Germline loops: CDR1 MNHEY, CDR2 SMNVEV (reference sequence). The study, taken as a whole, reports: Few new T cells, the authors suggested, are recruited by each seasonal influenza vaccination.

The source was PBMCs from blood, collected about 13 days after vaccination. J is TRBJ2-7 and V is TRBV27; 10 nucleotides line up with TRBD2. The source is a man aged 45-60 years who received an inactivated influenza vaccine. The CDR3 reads CASNPSGSVYEQYF. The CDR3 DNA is TGTGCCAGCAATCCTAGCGGGAGCGTCTACGAGCAGTACTTC.